A single sample gave rise to the 29 T cell receptor beta chains below, sequenced in a study of T cells in women clearing cervical HPV infection. This table comes from immunoSEQ multiplex PCR, and its TCRdb copy is limited to in-frame clones, with some not included. This sample's table has about 23,000 clones. The sequencing input was blood buffy coat. The origin of the receptors is a woman aged 18-70 years with a cervical HPV16 infection that either progressed to CIN3+ or cleared (not recorded which).

As concerns this clone: The read ends 3 residues early relative to the CDR3; the germline J gene fills the gap. The chain combines TRBV4-1 with TRBJ2-7; the match to TRBD2 covers 7 bases. J was trimmed by 6 bases and V by 5 bases; bases with no gene match: 7. The V gene's germline CDR1 is MGHRA and CDR2 YSYEKL. The CDR3 is 13 amino acids. The CDR3 bases that were read are TGCGCCAGCAGCAGTCTAGCGGTCGGCGAG. This encodes CASSSLAVGE. The entire CDR3 reads CASSSLAVGEQYF.

On this clone itself: Read sequence stops 3 residues before the CDR3 end, and the germline J gene provides the missing end. V is TRBV7-8 and J is TRBJ1-2; 9 bases fit TRBD1. V dropped 5 bases and J dropped 2; count of bases not matched to a gene: 6. Germline V gene lookup returns CDR1 SGHVS and CDR2 FQNEAQ. The CDR3 runs 15 residues. The part of the CDR3 DNA that was read is TGTGCCAGCAGCACCCGGACAGGGGTGAACTATGGC. Its protein product is CASSTRTGVNYG. The CDR3 in its entirety is CASSTRTGVNYGYTF.

Concerning this clone itself: The sequence runs out 3 residues before the end of the CDR3; the remainder is reconstructed from the germline J gene. This chain connects TRBV29-1 to TRBJ2-7, with D perhaps matching TRBD1 (7 bases). Germline loops: CDR1 SQVTM, CDR2 ANQGSEA. V was clipped by 4 bases and J by 1 base, with 14 bases between them. The CDR3 extends over 14 amino acids. The CDR3 loop reads CSVGLRDRSYEQYF. The DNA read from the CDR3 is TGCAGCGTTGGATTGCGGGACAGATCCTACGAG.

Remarks on this clone: The CDR3 is cut off 3 residues early in the read; its end comes from the germline J gene. V usage is TRBV20-1 and J usage is TRBJ2-3; 10 bases fit TRBD2. Germline CDR1 reads DFQATT; CDR2 reads SNEGSKA (reference sequence). The CDR3 contains 17 residues. With V trimmed by 0 bases and J by 2 bases, 8 bases remained unmatched. The CDR3 is CSARDWPAGGNTDTQYF. The part of the CDR3 DNA that was read is TGCAGTGCTAGAGATTGGCCAGCGGGGGGGAACACAGATACG.

Turning to this clone: The read ends 3 residues shy of where the CDR3 ends; the end is completed using the germline J gene. The V gene is TRBV29-1, the J gene TRBJ1-2; the D gene is possibly TRBD1 (6 bases). The CDR3 has 12 residues. Germline V gives CDR1 SQVTM, CDR2 ANQGSEA. V lost 2 bases, J lost 7 bases, and 11 bases lay in between. Partial CDR3 DNA: TGCAGCGTTGAAAGGAAGGGGGTTGGC. Its protein is CSVERKGVG. From start to end, the CDR3 is CSVERKGVGYTF.

Turning to this clone: Read sequence stops 3 residues before the CDR3 end, and the germline J gene provides the missing end. V and J are TRBV5-1 and TRBJ2-7, with D maybe TRBD2 (6 bases). Germline V gene data show CDR1 as SGHRS and CDR2 as YFSETQ. The CDR3 has 12 residues. Deletions cut 8 bases from V and 0 bases from J, with 9 bases between. The DNA read from the CDR3 is TGCGCCAGTCGGGACTCCTCCTACGAG. Residues: CASRDSSYE. The CDR3 in full is CASRDSSYEQYF. Based on the CDR3 plus reference TRBV5-1 and TRBJ2-7, the full variable domain is KAGVTQTPRYLIKTRGQQVTLSCSPISGHRSVSWYQQTPGQGLQFLFEYFSETQRNKGNFPGRFSGRQFSNSRSEMNVSTLELGDSALYLCASRDSSYEQYFGPGTRLTVT.

As for this clone: The sequenced fragment ends 3 residues before the CDR3 boundary, so the rest is inferred from the germline J gene. The genes are TRBV5-1 and TRBJ1-2; 11 bases are a match to TRBD1. The germline V gene encodes CDR1 SGHRS and CDR2 YFSETQ. The CDR3 runs to 15 residues. Trimming took 1 base from V and 7 from J; bases not matched to a gene: 6. Here the CDR3 reads CASSLRGQGVGGYTF. CDR3 DNA, as far as it was read: TGCGCCAGCAGCTTGCGGGGACAGGGGGTCGGTGGC.

To note about this clone: Sequencing ends 3 residues short of the CDR3 end; the germline J gene provides the rest. The rearrangement uses TRBV5-1 and TRBJ1-2; D might be TRBD1 (5 bases). The CDR3 totals 15 residues. Germline V gives CDR1 SGHRS, CDR2 YFSETQ. The CDR3 DNA, read in part, is TGCGCCAGCAGCTTGGATACCCCCGAGAGGGGAGGC. Its translation: CASSLDTPERGG. The entire CDR3 reads CASSLDTPERGGYTF.

Notes on this clone: The read gets to within 3 residues of the CDR3 end, and the germline J gene fills in the rest. The V call is TRBV5-1, the J call TRBJ1-1; D unclear. The V gene's germline CDR1 is SGHRS and CDR2 YFSETQ. The CDR3 runs to 15 residues. V lost 6 bases and J lost 1, with 16 bases in between. Partial CDR3 DNA: TGCGCCAGCACCCTCGTAGGGCCGAGGAACACTGAA. Its protein product is CASTLVGPRNTE. The whole CDR3 region reads CASTLVGPRNTEAFF.

Concerning this clone itself: The CDR3 end is not reached by the read, which stops 3 residues before it; the germline J gene fills it in. V usage is TRBV4-1 and J usage is TRBJ2-5; 9 positions agree with TRBD2. The germline gives CDR1 MGHRA, CDR2 YSYEKL. Trimming cost V 0 bases and J 6 bases; bases outside gene matches: 8. There are 16 residues in the CDR3. The part of the CDR3 DNA that was read is TGCGCCAGCAGCCAAGAGAGCGCGGGGGGGCTCAAGACC. It translates to CASSQESAGGLKT. The CDR3 reads in full as CASSQESAGGLKTQYF.

On this clone itself: The read halts 3 residues ahead of the CDR3 end, with the missing end drawn from the germline J gene. The V gene is TRBV6-2 or TRBV6-3, the J gene TRBJ1-3; D unclear. The V and J ends lost 8 bases and 3 bases respectively, with 11 bases between them. There are 13 residues in the CDR3. Germline values: CDR1 MNHEY, CDR2 SVGEGT. The CDR3 reads CASSSLYGNTIYF. Incomplete CDR3 DNA: TGTGCCAGCTCGTCCTTGTATGGAAACACC.

Note on this clone: Coverage ceases 3 residues before the CDR3 finishes, and the germline J gene fills in the end. The gene calls are TRBV29-1 and TRBJ1-1; D is uncertain. Germline CDR1 and CDR2: SQVTM and ANQGSEA. This CDR3 spans 12 amino acids. Trimming took off 3 bases at V and 5 bases at J, with 10 bases between the two ends. The CDR3 loop is CSVELYMTEAFF. The DNA read from the CDR3 is TGCAGCGTTGAGTTATACATGACTGAA.

Points on this clone: The DNA ends 3 residues before the CDR3 does, and the rest of the CDR3 is filled in from the germline J gene. The chain is built from TRBV18 and TRBJ2-7; 7 bases agree with TRBD2. Germline CDR1 is KGHSH and CDR2 is LQKENI. The CDR3 contains 13 residues. The V segment lost 4 bases and the J segment 3 bases; nucleotides outside the gene matches: 3. The sequenced part of the CDR3 DNA is TGTGCCAGCTCACGGGGGGGGAACTACGAG. It specifies CASSRGGNYE. The entire CDR3 protein reads CASSRGGNYEQYF.

Details on this clone: The DNA ends 3 residues before the CDR3 does, and the rest of the CDR3 is filled in from the germline J gene. The sample contains more than one DNA sequence encoding this CDR3. The rearrangement uses TRBV6-2 or TRBV6-3 and TRBJ1-3, with 9 bases identical to TRBD1. This CDR3 has 16 amino acids. Germline V gene sequence: CDR1 MNHEY, CDR2 SVGEGT. The CDR3: CASSYSIPGTGSLIYF. CDR3 DNA (partial): TGTGCCAGCAGTTACTCGATACCCGGGACAGGGTCCTTG.

To note about this clone: One end of the junction fails to match germline, which may point to a read error. The read terminates 3 residues ahead of where the CDR3 ends, so the germline J gene completes it. The chain joins TRBV4-2 to TRBJ1-1, with 8 bases matching TRBD1. The CDR3 contains 16 residues. From germline, CDR1 is LGHNA and CDR2 YNFKEQ. The CDR3 loop is CASSQDRGVVNTEAFF. Partial CDR3 DNA: TGCGCCAGCAGCCAAGACAGGGGTGTGGTGAACACTGAA.

As to this clone: The read ends 3 residues shy of where the CDR3 ends; the end is completed using the germline J gene. The V and J genes are TRBV6-4 and TRBJ2-2; D is perhaps TRBD2 (6 bases). The CDR3 consists of 15 residues. V was pared by 3 bases and J by 0 bases, with 8 bases between. The germline V gene has CDR1 MRHNA and CDR2 SNTAGT. CDR3 amino acids: CASSEEGSNTGELFF. The part of the CDR3 DNA that was read is TGTGCCAGCAGTGAGGAGGGGTCGAACACCGGGGAG.

Remarks on this clone: The read terminates 3 residues before the CDR3 end, so the remaining end is supplied by the germline J gene. The chain joins TRBV19 to TRBJ2-3; TRBD1 matches 8 bases. The CDR3 runs 15 residues. CDR1 is LNHDA, CDR2 SQIVND, per germline (reference sequence). After removal of 4 bases from V and 5 bases from J, the junction contained 8 bases not matched to a gene. The chain's CDR3 is CASSNDTGGLDTQYF. The CDR3 bases that were read are TGTGCCAGTAGTAATGATACAGGGGGACTAGATACG.

Of note for this clone: The read ends 3 residues early relative to the CDR3; the germline J gene fills the gap. The chain combines TRBV20-1 with TRBJ2-3; TRBD2 aligns across 10 bases. The CDR3 has 15 residues. CDR1 is DFQATT and CDR2 is SNEGSKA in the germline V gene (reference sequence). V trimming: 4 bases; J trimming: 4 bases; junction bases outside the gene matches: 8. This CDR3 reads CSATELAGAPDTQYF. The sequenced part of the CDR3 DNA is TGCAGTGCTACGGAGCTAGCGGGAGCCCCAGATACG.

With regard to this clone: The missing CDR3 end, 3 residues past where the read stops, is filled in from the germline J gene. The genes are TRBV5-4 and TRBJ2-3, with 7 positions matching TRBD1. Germline V CDR1 and CDR2: SGHNT, YYREEE (reference sequence). The V segment lost 4 bases and the J segment 6 bases; nucleotides outside the gene matches: 11. The CDR3 runs to 15 residues. The sequenced part of the CDR3 DNA is TGTGCCAGCAGCCCGGGACAGCAGTACATCGATACG. This translates into CASSPGQQYIDT. The CDR3 as a whole reads CASSPGQQYIDTQYF.

As regards this clone: The read ends 3 residues before the CDR3 terminus; that terminus is restored from the germline J gene. The chain carries TRBV20-1 and TRBJ2-3, with TRBD1 matching over 7 bases. Losses at the gene ends were 3 bases for V and 7 bases for J; bases not matched to a gene: 13. This CDR3 is 15 amino acids long. Germline-derived CDR1 and CDR2 are DFQATT and SNEGSKA (reference sequence). CDR3 bases read: TGCAGTGCTAGCCCTGACAGGGAGATGCTCAATACG. This codes for CSASPDREMLNT. The full CDR3 sequence reads CSASPDREMLNTQYF.

Concerning this clone: The read finishes 3 residues shy of the CDR3 end, and the germline J gene is used to complete it. This chain links TRBV7-8 with TRBJ2-3, with TRBD2 matching 8 bases. V lost 0 bases, J lost 3 bases, and 5 bases stayed unmatched. This CDR3 region has 16 residues. The germline V gene has CDR1 SGHVS and CDR2 FQNEAQ. The CDR3 region is CASSLASGSGTDTQYF. CDR3 bases read: TGTGCCAGCAGCTTAGCGAGCGGGAGCGGTACAGATACG.

This CDR3 reads CAISVQYRENTEAFF. The sequenced part of the CDR3 DNA is TGTGCCATCAGTGTCCAGTACAGGGAGAACACTGAA. The chain combines TRBV10-3 with TRBJ1-1, with D possibly TRBD1 on 6 matching bases. Read sequence stops 3 residues before the CDR3 end, and the germline J gene provides the missing end. V lost 4 bases to trimming and J lost 1 base, with 13 bases between them. This CDR3 has 15 amino acids. Per the germline V gene, CDR1 is ENHRY and CDR2 is SYGVKD.

About this clone itself: The read falls 3 residues short of the CDR3 end, and the missing part is taken from the germline J gene. The V and J genes are TRBV5-1 and TRBJ1-1, with D possibly matching TRBD1 (6 bases). V dropped 4 bases and J dropped 0 bases, with 10 bases sitting between them. The CDR3 has 14 residues. Germline CDR1 reads SGHRS; CDR2 reads YFSETQ. The sequenced CDR3 bases are TGCGCCAGCAGCATAACAGGGCTGAACACTGAA. Amino acid sequence: CASSITGLNTE. The complete CDR3 protein is CASSITGLNTEAFF.

As concerns this clone: The read halts 3 residues ahead of the CDR3 end, with the missing end drawn from the germline J gene. The rearrangement links TRBV6-2 or TRBV6-3 to TRBJ1-1; 8 positions agree with TRBD1. The CDR3 has 16 amino acids. CDR1 and CDR2 from the germline V gene are MNHEY and SVGEGT. Trimming cost V 2 bases and J 4 bases; bases outside gene matches: 9. The CDR3 DNA, read in part, is TGTGCCAGCAGTTACGGTCGGACAGGGCTTTTCACTGAA. It codes for CASSYGRTGLFTE. From start to end, the CDR3 is CASSYGRTGLFTEAFF.

Details on this clone: The CDR3 extends 3 residues past the end of the read, so its final part is completed from the germline J gene. J is TRBJ1-5 and V is TRBV19; D not certain. Trimming removed 3 bases from V and 2 bases from J, with 5 bases in between. The length of the CDR3 is 13 residues. CDR1 is LNHDA and CDR2 is SQIVND in the germline V gene (reference sequence). The covered CDR3 bases are TGTGCCAGTAGTATCGGGGGCAATCAGCCC. Translating it yields CASSIGGNQP. The entire CDR3 protein is CASSIGGNQPQHF.

Points on this clone: The read halts 3 residues ahead of the CDR3 end, with the missing end drawn from the germline J gene. The chain links TRBV7-9 to TRBJ1-3, with TRBD1 matching over 9 bases. Germline CDR1 is SEHNR and CDR2 is FQNEAQ (reference sequence). The length of the CDR3 is 14 residues. Losses at the gene ends were 1 base for V and 9 bases for J; bases not matched to a gene: 4. CDR3 in amino acids: CASSLDGQGTTIYF. CDR3 DNA, as far as it was read: TGTGCCAGCAGCTTAGATGGACAGGGGACCACC.

Comment on this clone: The read ends 3 residues before the CDR3 terminus; that terminus is restored from the germline J gene. This sequence joins TRBV7-8 and TRBJ1-2; 9 bases fit TRBD1. The V gene end was trimmed by 5 bases and the J gene end by 0 bases; junction bases not matched to a gene: 4. The germline CDR1 and CDR2 sequences are SGHVS and FQNEAQ. The CDR3 runs 15 residues. This CDR3 reads CASSQGTGSNYGYTF. The covered CDR3 bases are TGTGCCAGCAGCCAAGGGACAGGGTCTAACTATGGC.

A remark on this clone: The CDR3 is cut off 3 residues early in the read; its end comes from the germline J gene. V is TRBV5-6 and J is TRBJ1-1; D not certain. Germline lookup yields CDR1 SGHDT and CDR2 YYEEEE. V lost 3 bases, J lost 1 base, and 13 bases lay in between. The CDR3 extends over 15 amino acids. The CDR3 spells CASSSRGLGNTEAFF. CDR3 bases read: TGTGCCAGCAGCTCCCGGGGTCTCGGGAACACTGAA. Supplemented by reference TRBV5-6 and TRBJ1-1, the full variable domain reads DAGVTQSPTHLIKTRGQQVTLRCSPKSGHDTVSWYQQALGQGPQFIFQYYEEEERQRGNFPDRFSGHQFPNYSSELNVNALLLGDSALYLCASSSRGLGNTEAFFGQGTRLTVV.

About this clone: The read ends 3 residues early relative to the CDR3; the germline J gene fills the gap. The chain links TRBV30 to TRBJ1-1, with D possibly being TRBD1 (6 bases). This CDR3 has 13 amino acids. Germline CDR1 is GTSNPN and CDR2 is SVGIG (reference sequence). Trimming removed 5 bases from V and 5 bases from J, with 15 bases in between. The sequenced part of the CDR3 DNA is TGTGCCTGGGGGGGCAGGGGAGGTACTGAA. Protein: CAWGGRGGTE. The CDR3 reads in full as CAWGGRGGTEAFF. The entire variable domain, with the rest obtained from reference TRBV30 and TRBJ1-1, is as follows: SQTIHQWPATLVQPVGSPLSLECTVEGTSNPNLYWYRQAAGRGLQLLFYSVGIGQISSEVPQNLSASRPQDRQFILSSKKLLLSDSGFYLCAWGGRGGTEAFFGQGTRLTVV.